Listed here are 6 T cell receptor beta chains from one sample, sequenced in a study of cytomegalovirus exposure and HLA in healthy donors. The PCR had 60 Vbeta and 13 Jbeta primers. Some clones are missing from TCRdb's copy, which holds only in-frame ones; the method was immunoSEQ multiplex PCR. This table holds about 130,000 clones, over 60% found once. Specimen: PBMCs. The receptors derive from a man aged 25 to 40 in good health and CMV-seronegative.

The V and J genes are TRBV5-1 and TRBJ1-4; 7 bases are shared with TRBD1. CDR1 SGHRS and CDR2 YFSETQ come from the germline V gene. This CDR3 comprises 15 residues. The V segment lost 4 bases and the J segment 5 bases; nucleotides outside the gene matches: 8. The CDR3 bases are TGCGCCAGCAGCACAAGACAGGGCGGGAATGAAAAACTGTTTTTT. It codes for CASSTRQGGNEKLFF.

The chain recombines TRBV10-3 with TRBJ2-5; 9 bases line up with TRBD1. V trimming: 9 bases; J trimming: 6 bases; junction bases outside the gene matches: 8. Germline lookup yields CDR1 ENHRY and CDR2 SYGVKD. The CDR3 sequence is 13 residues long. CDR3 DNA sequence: TGTGCCATAGGGGACAGGGAAGGAAAGACCCAGTACTTC. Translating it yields CAIGDREGKTQYF.

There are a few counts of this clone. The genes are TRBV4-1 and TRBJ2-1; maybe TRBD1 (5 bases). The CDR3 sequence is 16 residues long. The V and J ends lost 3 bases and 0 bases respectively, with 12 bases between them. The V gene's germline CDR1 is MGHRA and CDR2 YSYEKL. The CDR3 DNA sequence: TGCGCCAGCAGCCAGTTGGACATTATCTCCTACAATGAGCAGTTCTTC. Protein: CASSQLDIISYNEQFF.

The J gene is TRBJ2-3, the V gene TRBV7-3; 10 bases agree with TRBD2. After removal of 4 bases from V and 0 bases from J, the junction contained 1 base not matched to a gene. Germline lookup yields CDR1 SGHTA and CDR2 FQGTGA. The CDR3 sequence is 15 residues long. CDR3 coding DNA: TGTGCCAGCAGCTGGACTAGCGGAAGCACAGATACGCAGTATTTT. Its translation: CASSWTSGSTDTQYF.

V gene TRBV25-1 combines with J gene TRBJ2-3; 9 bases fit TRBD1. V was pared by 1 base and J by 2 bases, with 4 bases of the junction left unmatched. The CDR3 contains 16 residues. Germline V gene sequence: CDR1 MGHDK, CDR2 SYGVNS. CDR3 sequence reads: CASSELDRGHTDTQYF. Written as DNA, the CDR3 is TGTGCCAGCAGTGAATTGGACAGGGGCCACACAGATACGCAGTATTTT.

CDR3 residues: CASGGQLSSEAFF. In nucleotides, the CDR3 is TGTGCCAGCGGAGGACAGCTATCTTCTGAAGCTTTCTTT. The rearrangement joins TRBV2 to TRBJ1-1, with a weak D call TRBD1 (6 bases). V was pared by 8 bases and J by 6 bases, with 16 bases between. CDR3 length: 13 amino acids. The germline V gene has CDR1 SNHLY and CDR2 FYNNEI.